The clone carrying this T cell receptor beta chain appeared many times. The CDR3 loop spans 13 amino acids. The germline V gene has CDR1 ENHRY and CDR2 SYGVKD. The junction had 4 bases not matched to a gene; V was cut back by 6 bases and J by 6 bases. Source material was 2 million unsorted PBMCs, stored at -80 °C in RNAlater. Template-switch 5'RACE cDNA synthesis added a 10-nucleotide unique molecular identifier. TCRdb re-called the 5' RACE reads through MiXCR, storing one row per CDR3 protein. The sample lists roughly 100,000 distinct CDR3 sequences; 3% to 4.5% were seen once. The data belong to a study of neurological immune-mediated disorders.

The rearrangement uses TRBV10-3 and TRBJ2-7; 11 nucleotides align to TRBD1. The sample consisted of PBMCs. The clonotype was recovered from a woman between 18 and 30 years old with multiple sclerosis. CDR3 amino acids: CAIRGQGEGEQYF. CDR3 nucleotide sequence: TGTGCCATCAGGGGACAGGGGGAGGGCGAGCAGTACTTC.